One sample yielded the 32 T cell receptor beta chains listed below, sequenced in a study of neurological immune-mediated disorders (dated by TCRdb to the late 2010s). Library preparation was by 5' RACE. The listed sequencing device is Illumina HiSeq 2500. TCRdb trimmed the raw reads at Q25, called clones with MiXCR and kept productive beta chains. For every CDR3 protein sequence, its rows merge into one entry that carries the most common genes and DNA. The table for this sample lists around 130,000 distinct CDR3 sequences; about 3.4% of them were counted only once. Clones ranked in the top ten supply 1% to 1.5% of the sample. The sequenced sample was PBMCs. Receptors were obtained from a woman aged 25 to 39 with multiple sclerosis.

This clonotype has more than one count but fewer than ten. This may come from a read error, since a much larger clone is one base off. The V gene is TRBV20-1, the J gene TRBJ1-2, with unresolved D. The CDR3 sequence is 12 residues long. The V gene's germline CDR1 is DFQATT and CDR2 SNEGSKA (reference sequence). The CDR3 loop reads CSDRFSNYGYTF. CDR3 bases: TGCAGTGATAGATTCAGCAACTATGGCTACACCTTC.

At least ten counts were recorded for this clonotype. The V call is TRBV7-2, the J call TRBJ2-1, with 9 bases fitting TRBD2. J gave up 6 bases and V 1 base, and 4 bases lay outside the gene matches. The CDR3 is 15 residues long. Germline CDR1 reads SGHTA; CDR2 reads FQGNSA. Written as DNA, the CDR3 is TGTGCCAGCAGCTTAGTTGCGGGAGGGCTCAATGAGCAGTTCTTC. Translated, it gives CASSLVAGGLNEQFF.

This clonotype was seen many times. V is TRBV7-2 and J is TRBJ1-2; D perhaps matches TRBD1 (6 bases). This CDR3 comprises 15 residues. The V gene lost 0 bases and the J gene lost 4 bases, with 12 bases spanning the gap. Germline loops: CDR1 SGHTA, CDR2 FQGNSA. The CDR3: CASSLALTGRYGYTF. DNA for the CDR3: TGTGCCAGCAGCTTAGCGCTAACAGGGCGCTATGGCTACACCTTC.

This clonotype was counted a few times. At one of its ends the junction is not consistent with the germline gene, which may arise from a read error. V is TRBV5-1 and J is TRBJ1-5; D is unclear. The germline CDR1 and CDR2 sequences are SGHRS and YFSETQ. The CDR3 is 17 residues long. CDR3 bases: TGCGCCAGCAGCTTGGAAGTTAAGGCAGATGAGGGTAAGACCCAGAATTTT. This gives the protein CASSLEVKADEGKTQNF.

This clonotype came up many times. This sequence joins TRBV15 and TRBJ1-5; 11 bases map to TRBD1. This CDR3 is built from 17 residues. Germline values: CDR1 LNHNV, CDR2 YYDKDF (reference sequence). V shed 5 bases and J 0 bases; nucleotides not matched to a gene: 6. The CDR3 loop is CATSPGQGDSSNQPQHF. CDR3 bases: TGTGCCACCAGCCCGGGACAGGGGGATAGTAGCAATCAGCCCCAGCATTTT.

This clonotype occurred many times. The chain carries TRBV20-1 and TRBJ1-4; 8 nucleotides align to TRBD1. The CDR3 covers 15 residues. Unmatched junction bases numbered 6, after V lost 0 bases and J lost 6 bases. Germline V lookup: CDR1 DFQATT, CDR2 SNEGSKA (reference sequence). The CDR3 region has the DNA TGCAGTGCTAGAGATCTACAACAGGGGGATGAAAAACTGTTTTTT. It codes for CSARDLQQGDEKLFF.

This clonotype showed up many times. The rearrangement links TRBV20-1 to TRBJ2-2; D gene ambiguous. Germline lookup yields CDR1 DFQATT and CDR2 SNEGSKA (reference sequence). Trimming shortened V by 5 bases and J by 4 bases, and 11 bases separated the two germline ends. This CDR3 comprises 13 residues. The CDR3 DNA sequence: TGCAGTGCTCGGTGGTCGGGCACCGGGGAGCTGTTTTTT. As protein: CSARWSGTGELFF.

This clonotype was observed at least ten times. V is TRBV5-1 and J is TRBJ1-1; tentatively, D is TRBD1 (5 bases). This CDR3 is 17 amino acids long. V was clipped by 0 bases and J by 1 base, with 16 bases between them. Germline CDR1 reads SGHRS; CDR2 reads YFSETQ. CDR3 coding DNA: TGCGCCAGCAGCTTGGACTCTGAGGGGACGGAGAACACTGAAGCTTTCTTT. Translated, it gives CASSLDSEGTENTEAFF.

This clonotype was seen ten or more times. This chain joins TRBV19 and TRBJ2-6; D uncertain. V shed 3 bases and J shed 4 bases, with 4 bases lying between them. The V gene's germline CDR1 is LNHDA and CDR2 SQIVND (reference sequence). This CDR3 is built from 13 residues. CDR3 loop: CASSIGGANVLTF. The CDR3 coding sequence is TGTGCCAGTAGTATTGGCGGGGCCAACGTCCTGACTTTC.

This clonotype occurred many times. This CDR3 is CASSEFAGSYEQYF. Written as DNA, the CDR3 is TGCGCCAGCAGTGAGTTTGCGGGGTCTTACGAGCAGTACTTC. The rearrangement joins TRBV10-2 to TRBJ2-7; a weak D match, TRBD2 (6 bases). The CDR3 is 14 residues long. CDR1 and CDR2 from the germline V gene are WSHSY and SAAADI. Trimming removed 1 base from V and 4 bases from J, with 11 bases in between.

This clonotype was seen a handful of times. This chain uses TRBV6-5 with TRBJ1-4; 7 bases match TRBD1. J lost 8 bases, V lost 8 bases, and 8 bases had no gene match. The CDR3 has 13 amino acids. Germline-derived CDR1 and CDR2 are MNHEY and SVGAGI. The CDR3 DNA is TGTGCCAGCGGACAGGTAGTGGGAGAAAAACTGTTTTTT. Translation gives CASGQVVGEKLFF.

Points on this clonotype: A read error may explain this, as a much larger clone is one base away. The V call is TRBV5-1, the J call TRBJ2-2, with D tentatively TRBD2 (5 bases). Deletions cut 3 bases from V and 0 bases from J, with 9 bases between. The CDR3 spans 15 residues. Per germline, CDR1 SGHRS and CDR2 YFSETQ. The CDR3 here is CASSSRETNTGELFF. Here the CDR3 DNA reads TGCGCCAGCAGCTCCCGGGAAACGAACACCGGGGAGCTGTTTTTT.

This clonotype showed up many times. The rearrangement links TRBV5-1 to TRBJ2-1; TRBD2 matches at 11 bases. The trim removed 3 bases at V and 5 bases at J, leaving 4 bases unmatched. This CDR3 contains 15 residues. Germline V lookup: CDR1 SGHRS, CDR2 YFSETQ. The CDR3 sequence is CASSSGTSGDNEQFF. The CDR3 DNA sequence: TGCGCCAGCAGCTCCGGGACTAGCGGAGACAATGAGCAGTTCTTC. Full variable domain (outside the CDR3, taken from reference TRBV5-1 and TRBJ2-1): KAGVTQTPRYLIKTRGQQVTLSCSPISGHRSVSWYQQTPGQGLQFLFEYFSETQRNKGNFPGRFSGRQFSNSRSEMNVSTLELGDSALYLCASSSGTSGDNEQFFGPGTRLTVL.

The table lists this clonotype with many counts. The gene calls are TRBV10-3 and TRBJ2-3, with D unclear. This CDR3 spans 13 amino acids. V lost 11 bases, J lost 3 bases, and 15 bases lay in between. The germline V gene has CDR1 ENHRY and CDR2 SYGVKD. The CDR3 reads CAHRGKETDTQYF. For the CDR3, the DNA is TGTGCCCATCGTGGGAAGGAAACAGATACGCAGTATTTT.

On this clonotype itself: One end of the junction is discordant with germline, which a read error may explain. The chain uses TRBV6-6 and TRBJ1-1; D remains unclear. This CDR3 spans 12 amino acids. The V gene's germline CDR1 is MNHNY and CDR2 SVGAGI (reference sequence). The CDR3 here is CDSSYNSPEDFF. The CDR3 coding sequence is TGTGACAGCAGTTACAACAGCCCGGAAGATTTCTTT.

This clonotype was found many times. DNA of the CDR3: TGCAGTGCTAGACAGGGAGGAGGAGAGGAGCAGTACTTC. It yields the protein CSARQGGGEEQYF. The genes are TRBV20-1 and TRBJ2-7; D perhaps matches TRBD2 (6 bases). V was clipped by 2 bases and J by 7 bases, with 15 bases between them. This CDR3 contains 13 residues. Per the germline V gene, CDR1 is DFQATT and CDR2 is SNEGSKA (reference sequence).

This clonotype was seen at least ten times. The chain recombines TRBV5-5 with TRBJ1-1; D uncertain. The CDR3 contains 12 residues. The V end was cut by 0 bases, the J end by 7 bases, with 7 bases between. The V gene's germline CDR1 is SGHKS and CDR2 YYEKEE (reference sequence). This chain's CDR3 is CASSLVANEAFF. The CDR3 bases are TGTGCCAGCAGCTTGGTTGCAAATGAAGCTTTCTTT. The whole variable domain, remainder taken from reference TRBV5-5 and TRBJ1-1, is DAGVTQSPTHLIKTRGQQVTLRCSPISGHKSVSWYQQVLGQGPQFIFQYYEKEERGRGNFPDRFSARQFPNYSSELNVNALLLGDSALYLCASSLVANEAFFGQGTRLTVV.

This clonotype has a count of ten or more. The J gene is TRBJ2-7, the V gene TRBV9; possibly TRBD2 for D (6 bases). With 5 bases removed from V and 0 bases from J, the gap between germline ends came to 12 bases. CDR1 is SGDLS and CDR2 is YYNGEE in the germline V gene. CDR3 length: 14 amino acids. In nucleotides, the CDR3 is TGTGCCAGCAGTGCGGGGACGCCCTCCTACGAGCAGTACTTC. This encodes CASSAGTPSYEQYF.

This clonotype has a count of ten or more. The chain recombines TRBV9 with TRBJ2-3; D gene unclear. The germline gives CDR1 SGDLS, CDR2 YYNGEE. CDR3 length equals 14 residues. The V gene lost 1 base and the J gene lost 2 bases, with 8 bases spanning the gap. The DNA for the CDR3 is TGTGCCAGCAGCGTAAGGTTGGTCACAGATACGCAGTATTTT. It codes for CASSVRLVTDTQYF.

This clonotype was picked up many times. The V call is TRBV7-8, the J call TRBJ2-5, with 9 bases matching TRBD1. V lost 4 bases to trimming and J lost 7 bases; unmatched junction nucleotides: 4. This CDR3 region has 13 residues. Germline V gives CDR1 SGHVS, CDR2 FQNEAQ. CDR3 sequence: CASSSTDRGTQYF. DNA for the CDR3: TGTGCCAGCAGCTCTACGGACAGGGGGACCCAGTACTTC.

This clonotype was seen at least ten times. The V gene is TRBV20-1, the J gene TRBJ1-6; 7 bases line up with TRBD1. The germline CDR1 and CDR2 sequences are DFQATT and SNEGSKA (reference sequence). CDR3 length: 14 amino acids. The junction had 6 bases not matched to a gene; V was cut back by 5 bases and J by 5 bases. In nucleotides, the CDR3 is TGCAGTGCTTCCTCCGGGACAGATAATTCACCCCTCCACTTT. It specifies CSASSGTDNSPLHF.

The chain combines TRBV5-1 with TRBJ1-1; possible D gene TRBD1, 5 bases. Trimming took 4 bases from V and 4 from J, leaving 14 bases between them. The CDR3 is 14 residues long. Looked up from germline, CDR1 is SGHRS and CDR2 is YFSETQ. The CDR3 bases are TGCGCCAGCAGCGGGGGATATGGGAGCACTGAAGCTTTCTTT. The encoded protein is CASSGGYGSTEAFF.

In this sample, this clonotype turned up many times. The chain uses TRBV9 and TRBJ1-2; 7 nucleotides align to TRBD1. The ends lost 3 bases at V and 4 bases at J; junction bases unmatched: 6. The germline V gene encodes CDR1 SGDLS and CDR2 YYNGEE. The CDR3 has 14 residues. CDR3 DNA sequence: TGTGCCAGCAGCGGAAACAGGGGTGTCTATGGCTACACCTTC. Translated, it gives CASSGNRGVYGYTF. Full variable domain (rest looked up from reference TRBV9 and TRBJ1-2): DSGVTQTPKHLITATGQRVTLRCSPRSGDLSVYWYQQSLDQGLQFLIQYYNGEERAKGNILERFSAQQFPDLHSELNLSSLELGDSALYFCASSGNRGVYGYTFGSGTRLTVV.

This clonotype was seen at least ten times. The CDR3 bases are TGTGCCAGCAGCCAAGGCGGGGGGCGCACTGAAGCTTTCTTT. It codes for CASSQGGGRTEAFF. J is TRBJ1-1 and V is TRBV3-1; D possibly corresponds to TRBD1 (6 bases). This CDR3 has 14 residues. From germline, CDR1 is LGHDT and CDR2 YNNKEL (reference sequence). With 1 base removed from V and 4 bases from J, the gap between germline ends came to 10 bases.

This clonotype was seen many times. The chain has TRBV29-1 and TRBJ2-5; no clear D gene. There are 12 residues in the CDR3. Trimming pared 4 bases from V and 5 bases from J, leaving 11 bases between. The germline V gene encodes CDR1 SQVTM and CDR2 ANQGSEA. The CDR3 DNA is TGCAGCGTTGGTCTCCAGTGGGAGACCCAGTACTTC. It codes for CSVGLQWETQYF.

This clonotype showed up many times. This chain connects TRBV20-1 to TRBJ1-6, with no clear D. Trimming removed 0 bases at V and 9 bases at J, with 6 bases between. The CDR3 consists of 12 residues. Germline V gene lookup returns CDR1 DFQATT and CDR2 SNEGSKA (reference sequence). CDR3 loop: CSARETGSPLHF. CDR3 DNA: TGCAGTGCTAGAGAAACCGGTTCACCCCTCCACTTT.

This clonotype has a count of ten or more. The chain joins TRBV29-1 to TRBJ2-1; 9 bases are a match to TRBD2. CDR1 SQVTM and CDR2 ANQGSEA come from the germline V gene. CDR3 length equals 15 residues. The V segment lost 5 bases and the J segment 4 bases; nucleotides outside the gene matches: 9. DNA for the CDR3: TGCAGCGTTTCATTTTCGAGCGGGGGGTACAATGAGCAGTTCTTC. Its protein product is CSVSFSSGGYNEQFF.

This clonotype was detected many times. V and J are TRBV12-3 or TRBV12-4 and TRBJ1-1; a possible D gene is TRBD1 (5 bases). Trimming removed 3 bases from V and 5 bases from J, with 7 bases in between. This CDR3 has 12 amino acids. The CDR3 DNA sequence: TGTGCCAGCAGTTTTGAGGGGACTGAAGCTTTCTTT. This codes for CASSFEGTEAFF.

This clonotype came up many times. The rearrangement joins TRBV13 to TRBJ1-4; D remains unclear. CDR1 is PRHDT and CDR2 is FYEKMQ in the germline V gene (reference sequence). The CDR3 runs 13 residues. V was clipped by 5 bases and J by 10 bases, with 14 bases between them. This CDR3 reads CASSEKVGGKLFF. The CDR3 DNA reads TGTGCCAGCAGCGAGAAAGTGGGCGGAAAACTGTTTTTT.

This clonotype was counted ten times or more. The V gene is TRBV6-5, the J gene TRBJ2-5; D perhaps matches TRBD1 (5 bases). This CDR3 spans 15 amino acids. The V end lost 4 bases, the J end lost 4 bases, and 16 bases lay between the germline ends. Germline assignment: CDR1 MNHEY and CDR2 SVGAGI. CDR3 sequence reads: CASSLGNRGSETQYF. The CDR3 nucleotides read TGTGCCAGCAGTTTAGGAAATAGGGGTTCAGAGACCCAGTACTTC.

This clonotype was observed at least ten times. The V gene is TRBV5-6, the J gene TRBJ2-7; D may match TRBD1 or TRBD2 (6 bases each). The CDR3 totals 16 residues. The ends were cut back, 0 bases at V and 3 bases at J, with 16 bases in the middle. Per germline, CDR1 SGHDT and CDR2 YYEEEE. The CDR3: CASSLAGGRGLYEQYF. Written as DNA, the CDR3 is TGTGCCAGCAGCTTGGCCGGCGGCAGGGGACTCTACGAGCAGTACTTC.

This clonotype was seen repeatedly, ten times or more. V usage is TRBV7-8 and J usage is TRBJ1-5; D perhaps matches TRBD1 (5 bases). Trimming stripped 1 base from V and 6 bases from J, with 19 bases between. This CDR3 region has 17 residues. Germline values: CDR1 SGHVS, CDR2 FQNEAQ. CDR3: CASSLVRREGDRQPQHF. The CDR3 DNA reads TGTGCCAGCAGCTTAGTTCGCCGGGAAGGGGATCGTCAGCCCCAGCATTTT.